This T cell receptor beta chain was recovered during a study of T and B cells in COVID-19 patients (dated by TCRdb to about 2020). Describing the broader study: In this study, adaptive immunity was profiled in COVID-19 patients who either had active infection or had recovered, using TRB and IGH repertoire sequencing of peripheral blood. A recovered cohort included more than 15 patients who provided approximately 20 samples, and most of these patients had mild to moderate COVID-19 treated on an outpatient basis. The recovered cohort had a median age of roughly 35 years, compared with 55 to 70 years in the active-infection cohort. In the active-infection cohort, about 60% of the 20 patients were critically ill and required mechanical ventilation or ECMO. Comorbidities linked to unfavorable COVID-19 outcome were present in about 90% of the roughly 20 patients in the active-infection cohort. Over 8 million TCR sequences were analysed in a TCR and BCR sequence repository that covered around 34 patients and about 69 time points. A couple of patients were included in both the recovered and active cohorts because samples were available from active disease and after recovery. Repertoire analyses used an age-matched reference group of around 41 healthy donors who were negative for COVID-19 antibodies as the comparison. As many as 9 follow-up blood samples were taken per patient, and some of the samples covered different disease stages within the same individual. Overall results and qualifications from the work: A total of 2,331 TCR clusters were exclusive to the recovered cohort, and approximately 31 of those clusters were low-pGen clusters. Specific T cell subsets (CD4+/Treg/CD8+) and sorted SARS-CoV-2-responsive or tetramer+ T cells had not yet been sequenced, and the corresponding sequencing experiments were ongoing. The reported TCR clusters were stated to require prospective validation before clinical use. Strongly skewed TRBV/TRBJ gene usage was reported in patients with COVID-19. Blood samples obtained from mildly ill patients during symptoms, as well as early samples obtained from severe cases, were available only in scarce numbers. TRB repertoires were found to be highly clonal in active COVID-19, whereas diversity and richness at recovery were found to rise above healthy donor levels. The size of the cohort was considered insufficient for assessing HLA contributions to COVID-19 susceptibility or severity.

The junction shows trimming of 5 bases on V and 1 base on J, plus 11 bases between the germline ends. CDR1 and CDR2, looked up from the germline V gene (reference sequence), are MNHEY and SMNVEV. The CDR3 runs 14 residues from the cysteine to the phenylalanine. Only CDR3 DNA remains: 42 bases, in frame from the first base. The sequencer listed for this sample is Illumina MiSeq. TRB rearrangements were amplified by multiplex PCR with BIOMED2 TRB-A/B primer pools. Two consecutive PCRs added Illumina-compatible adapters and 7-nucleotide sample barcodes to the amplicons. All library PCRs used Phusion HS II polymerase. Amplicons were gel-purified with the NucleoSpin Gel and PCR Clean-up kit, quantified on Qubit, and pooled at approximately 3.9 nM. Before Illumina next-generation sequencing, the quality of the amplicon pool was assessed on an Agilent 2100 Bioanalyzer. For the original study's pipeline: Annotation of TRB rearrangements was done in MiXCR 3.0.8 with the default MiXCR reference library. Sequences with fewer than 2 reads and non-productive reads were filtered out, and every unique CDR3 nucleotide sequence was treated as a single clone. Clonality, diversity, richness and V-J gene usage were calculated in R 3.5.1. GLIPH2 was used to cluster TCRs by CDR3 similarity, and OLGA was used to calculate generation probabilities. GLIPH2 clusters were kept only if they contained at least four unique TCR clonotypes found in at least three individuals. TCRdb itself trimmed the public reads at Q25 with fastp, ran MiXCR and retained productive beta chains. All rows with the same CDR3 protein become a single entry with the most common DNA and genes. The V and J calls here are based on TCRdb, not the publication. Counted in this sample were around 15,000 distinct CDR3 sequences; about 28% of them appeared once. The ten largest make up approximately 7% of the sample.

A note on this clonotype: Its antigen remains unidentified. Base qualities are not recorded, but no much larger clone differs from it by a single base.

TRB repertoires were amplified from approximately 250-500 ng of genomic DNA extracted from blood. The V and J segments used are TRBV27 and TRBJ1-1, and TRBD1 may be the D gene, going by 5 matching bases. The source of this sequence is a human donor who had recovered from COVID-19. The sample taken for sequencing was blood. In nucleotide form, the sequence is TGTGCCAGCAGTATTGGGGCGCGGAACACTGAAGCTTTCTTT. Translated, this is CASSIGARNTEAFF.